Presented here are 11 T cell receptor beta chains from one specimen sequenced in a study of blood T cell repertoires in COVID-19. Method: immunoSEQ multiplex PCR; TCRdb's copy keeps in-frame clones and lacks some. In the table there are about 160,000 clones, 90% to 95% of which are singletons. The sequenced sample was peripheral blood. These receptors came from a woman aged 45-65 years with acute or convalescent COVID-19.

The V call is TRBV18, the J call TRBJ1-2; 10 bases align to TRBD1. Looked up from germline, CDR1 is KGHSH and CDR2 is LQKENI. Germline trimming cut 1 base from V and 8 bases from J; bases unmatched to any gene: 16. This CDR3 is 18 amino acids long. This CDR3 is CASSPQGARDRGSKGYTF. DNA of the CDR3: TGTGCCAGCTCACCACAAGGAGCCCGGGACAGGGGCTCAAAAGGCTACACCTTC.

The chain carries TRBV7-9 and TRBJ1-1; TRBD1 might be the D (5 bases). V was trimmed by 1 base and J by 0 bases, leaving 12 bases between them. Germline V gene lookup returns CDR1 SEHNR and CDR2 FQNEAQ (reference sequence). This CDR3 is built from 16 residues. CDR3 sequence reads: CASSLGPTDMNTEAFF. Here the CDR3 DNA reads TGTGCCAGCAGCTTAGGCCCCACGGACATGAACACTGAAGCTTTCTTT. Combining the CDR3 with reference TRBV7-9 and TRBJ1-1 gives the whole variable domain DTGVSQNPRHKITKRGQNVTFRCDPISEHNRLYWYRQTLGQGPEFLTYFQNEAQLEKSRLLSDRFSAERPKGSFSTLEIQRTEQGDSAMYLCASSLGPTDMNTEAFFGQGTRLTVV.

The rearrangement joins TRBV10-3 to TRBJ2-5; TRBD1 is a possible D gene (7 bases). V lost 3 bases and J lost 5, with 13 bases in between. The CDR3 loop spans 14 amino acids. CDR1 is ENHRY and CDR2 is SYGVKD in the germline V gene. This CDR3 is CAISDGGGRETQYF. CDR3 in DNA: TGTGCCATCAGTGATGGAGGGGGCCGCGAGACCCAGTACTTC.

The chain links TRBV9 to TRBJ2-4; D unclear. Germline lookup yields CDR1 SGDLS and CDR2 YYNGEE. Trimming shortened V by 0 bases and J by 7 bases, and 8 bases separated the two germline ends. This CDR3 spans 13 amino acids. The CDR3 DNA is TGTGCCAGCAGCGTAGCTAGTAATAACATTCAGTACTTC. Protein product: CASSVASNNIQYF.

This chain uses TRBV27 with TRBJ1-6, with D possibly being TRBD1 (5 bases). CDR3 length: 14 residues. The germline V gene has CDR1 MNHEY and CDR2 SMNVEV (reference sequence). Trimming removed 10 bases from V and 0 bases from J, with 10 bases in between. The CDR3, as DNA: TGTGCCACCGGGGGAAGCTCCTATAATTCACCCCTCCACTTT. This gives the protein CATGGSSYNSPLHF.

This clone was observed a handful of times. This chain joins TRBV4-1 and TRBJ2-2, with 8 bases fitting TRBD1. V was pared by 2 bases and J by 2 bases, with 10 bases of the junction left unmatched. The CDR3 consists of 18 residues. Germline V gene lookup returns CDR1 MGHRA and CDR2 YSYEKL. In DNA form, the CDR3 reads TGCGCCAGCAGCCAATCCCGGGGACAGGTGGGAAACACCGGGGAGCTGTTTTTT. Amino acid sequence: CASSQSRGQVGNTGELFF.

This chain uses TRBV11-2 with TRBJ1-1, with 7 bases lining up with TRBD1. The CDR3 runs to 13 residues. The ends lost 0 bases at V and 11 bases at J; junction bases unmatched: 6. The germline V gene has CDR1 SGHAT and CDR2 FQNNGV. As DNA, the CDR3 is TGTGCCAGCAGCTTAGAGGTCAAGGACAGGGCTTTCTTT. Protein: CASSLEVKDRAFF.

This chain uses TRBV3-1 (or the pseudogene TRBV3-2) with TRBJ2-5, with a possible D match to TRBD1 (6 bases). The V gene's germline CDR1 is LGHDT and CDR2 YNNKEL (reference sequence). V lost 4 bases to trimming and J lost 3 bases, with 18 bases between them. The length of the CDR3 is 16 residues. CDR3 coding DNA: TGTGCCAGCAGCCCATACGGACAGACGAGAAAAGAGACCCAGTACTTC. The encoded protein is CASSPYGQTRKETQYF.

The chain employs TRBV18 and TRBJ1-1; 7 positions match TRBD1. The CDR3 covers 15 residues. The germline V gene has CDR1 KGHSH and CDR2 LQKENI. The V segment lost 1 base and the J segment 1 base; nucleotides outside the gene matches: 3. In nucleotides, the CDR3 is TGTGCCAGCTCACCACTTGGACAGGAGAACACTGAAGCTTTCTTT. Its protein product is CASSPLGQENTEAFF.

CDR3 residues: CAWSSSRTSGRTDLTDTQYF. Here the CDR3 DNA reads TGTGCCTGGAGTTCCAGTCGGACTAGCGGGAGGACGGATCTCACAGATACGCAGTATTTT. V is TRBV30 and J is TRBJ2-3; 14 bases match TRBD2. The junction had 15 bases not matched to a gene; V was cut back by 2 bases and J by 2 bases. The germline gives CDR1 GTSNPN, CDR2 SVGIG (reference sequence). The CDR3 extends over 20 amino acids.

The chain employs TRBV7-9 and TRBJ2-7; tentative D call: TRBD2 (6 bases). The CDR3 has 14 residues. Per germline, CDR1 SEHNR and CDR2 FQNEAQ (reference sequence). V was shortened by 0 bases and J by 12 bases, with 18 bases between the two germline ends. CDR3 residues: CASSLAEGLGSPYF. Written as DNA, the CDR3 is TGTGCCAGCAGCTTAGCGGAGGGACTGGGGTCGCCGTACTTC.